The clone carrying this TCR beta chain was counted a few times. The antigen is unknown. Axillary draining lymph nodes of breast cancer patients supplied the node samples. The sample belongs to a study of breast tumors, draining lymph nodes, adjacent tissues. General study points: Tumor TCR diversity was below lymph nodes but above nontumor tissue. Findings are consistent with lymph node origin and intratumoral expansion of most tumor T cells.

TCRdb passed the multiplex PCR reads through MiXCR, listing each CDR3 protein once. Here the sample spans around 190,000 distinct CDR3 sequences, approximately 30% being singletons. The sequence came from a female donor with breast cancer. Some clones in this sample may be carry-over from other donors' samples. Material: axillary lymph node tissue.

The CDR3 reads CASSYSGTSGKQFF. Here the CDR3 DNA reads TGTGCCAGCAGTTACTCTGGGACTAGCGGGAAGCAGTTCTTC. The V and J genes are TRBV6-2 or TRBV6-3 and TRBJ2-1; TRBD2 aligns across 13 bases. The germline V gene encodes CDR1 MNHEY and CDR2 SVGEGT. With V trimmed by 0 bases and J by 11 bases, 1 base remained unmatched. The CDR3 spans 14 residues.